This note documents a single T cell receptor beta chain sequence. This clone was seen a single time. There is no known antigen for this receptor. No base qualities exist here, and no much larger clone lies one base off it. This sample is drawn from a study of T cells after posttransplantation cyclophosphamide (dated by TCRdb to about 2016). Broadly, across the study: Using TRB sequencing, the study followed how the T cell repertoire rebuilt after myeloablative bone marrow transplantation with posttransplantation cyclophosphamide given as GVHD prophylaxis. Public TRB sequences were queried against a database of over 3,000 sequences associated with responses to pathogens, tumor antigens, self-antigens and alloantigens. TRA and TRB clonality were tightly correlated in roughly ten samples, so subsequent TCR analyses focused on TRB only. Up to roughly 3 additional blood samples from 2 to 5.2 years after transplant were also TRB-sequenced in 3 patients, as was pretransplant blood from a handful of patients. Blood from all 30 or so PTCy patients who had 1-year posttransplant specimens underwent TRB sequencing. Antigen receptor sequencing covered samples from about 40 PTCy-treated patients and around 15 of their related bone marrow donors.

Broad study findings and their caveats: Across approximately 41 patients, TRB clonality was highly associated with recipient CMV seropositivity and CMV reactivation, and PTCy diversity was similar to diversity in CNI/methotrexate controls. At 1-2 months, donor-recipient similarity was low but rose over the first year, and the later blood repertoires were often dominated by donor CD8+ memory clones. The TRB repertoires of T cells infiltrating skin or GI tract showed only limited overlap with the TRB repertoires of T cells in blood.

Genomic DNA was the input for TRB sequencing, which was run either with the immunoSEQ assay at survey resolution or with the hsTCRB kit. The paper's processing steps were these. The immunoSEQ software handled initial read processing, and the LymphoSeq R package was used for repertoire analyses. Clonality was calculated as 1 minus normalized Shannon entropy, and the Gini coefficient was also calculated for each TRB dataset. To infer phenotypes in unsorted samples, TRB sequences from sorted subsets of the recipient or donor were mapped onto the unsorted samples of the same recipient. The source is immuneACCESS, and TCRdb retained only in-frame sequences with V and J called. Part of the clones is not carried over; for the studies checked, unresolved V genes explain less than half of this, and the remainder is unexplained. The DNA was the basis for D and trimming; V, J and clone size are from that table. In this sample the table shows approximately 15,000 clones, 80% to 90% of which occur a single time. The biggest ten clones account for 2.5% to 3.5% of the sample.

The control group consisted of 11 patients who received myeloablative marrow transplants with methotrexate plus a calcineurin inhibitor and who were sampled 1 year after transplant. Mononuclear cells from peripheral blood and bone marrow were separated by Ficoll-Hypaque density centrifugation and then cryopreserved. V and J are trimmed by 0 bases and 1 base, and the gene matches miss 0 bases of the junction. Spanning cysteine to phenylalanine, the CDR3 consists of 15 amino acids. CDR3 DNA is the only sequence kept; it has 45 bases, read in frame from the first base. The germline V gene specifies SGDLS as CDR1 and YYNGEE as CDR2.

The sequence came from a male patient in his 30s who received an allogeneic stem cell transplant from an unrelated donor, was CMV-positive, and had acute and chronic GVHD. After a transplant, not all T cells may be the patient's own; some may come from the graft donor. This sample comprised PBMCs, obtained 441 days after allogeneic stem cell transplant with calcineurin inhibitor and methotrexate. Recombination connected TRBV9 to TRBJ1-3; the central 8 bases match TRBD1. The CDR3 is CASSVGTGSGNTIYF. The DNA sequence is as follows: TGTGCCAGCAGCGTAGGGACAGGGTCTGGAAACACCATATATTTT.